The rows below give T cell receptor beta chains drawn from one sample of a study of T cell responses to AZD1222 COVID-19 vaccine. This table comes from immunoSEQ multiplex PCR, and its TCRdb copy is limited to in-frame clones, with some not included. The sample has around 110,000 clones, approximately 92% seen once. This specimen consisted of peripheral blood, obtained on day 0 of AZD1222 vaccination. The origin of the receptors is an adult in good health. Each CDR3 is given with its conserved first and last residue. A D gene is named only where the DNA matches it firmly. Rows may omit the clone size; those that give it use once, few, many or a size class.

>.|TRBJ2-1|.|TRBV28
TGTGCCAGCAGTTTATCTCCCTTGGGGCGGAACAATGAGCAGTTCTTC
CASSLSPLGRNNEQFF
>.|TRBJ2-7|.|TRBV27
TGTGCCAGCAGCTTACAGGGTTATAGGGACGAGCAGTACTTC
CASSLQGYRDEQYF
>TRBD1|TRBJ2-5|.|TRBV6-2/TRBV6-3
TGTGCCAGCAGCAGGGACAGGCAAGAGACCCAGTACTTC
CASSRDRQETQYF
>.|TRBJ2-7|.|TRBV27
TGTGCCAGCAGTTTGGTGGGGACCGAGACCTACGAGCAGTACTTC
CASSLVGTETYEQYF
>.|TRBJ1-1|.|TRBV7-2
TGTGCCAGCAGCCCGAACAATAGGAACACTGAAGCTTTCTTT
CASSPNNRNTEAFF
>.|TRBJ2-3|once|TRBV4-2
TGTGCCAGCAGCCTCAAGACCATGGCGGGCGACACAGATACGCAGTATTTT
CASSLKTMAGDTDTQYF
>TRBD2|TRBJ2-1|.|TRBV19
TGTGCCAGTAGTGAGCGGGGGGGCAATGAGCAGTTCTTC
CASSERGGNEQFF
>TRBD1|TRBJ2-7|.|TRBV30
TGTGCCTGGAGTGCGGGCAGGGGGACCTACGAGCAGTACTTC
CAWSAGRGTYEQYF
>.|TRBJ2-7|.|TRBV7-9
TGTGCCAGCAGCTCCCGGACTGTTGTCTACGAGCAGTACTTC
CASSSRTVVYEQYF
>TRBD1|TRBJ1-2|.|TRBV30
TGTGCCTGGAGTGTGGGGACAGGGGGTCAGGGGGGCTACACCTTC
CAWSVGTGGQGGYTF
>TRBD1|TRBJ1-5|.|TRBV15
TGTGCCACCAGCAAAGACAGGGGTATTGGGACCCAGCATTTT
CATSKDRGIGTQHF
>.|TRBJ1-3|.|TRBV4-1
TGCGCCAGCAGCCAATCTTTAGCGGGGGGAAACACCATATATTTT
CASSQSLAGGNTIYF
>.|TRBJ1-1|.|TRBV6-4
TGTGCCAGCAGCTCACAGGCTAACACTGAAGCTTTCTTT
CASSSQANTEAFF
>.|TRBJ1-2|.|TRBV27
TGTGCCAGCAGTTTATCGGGGGGGGGAGATGGCTACACCTTC
CASSLSGGGDGYTF
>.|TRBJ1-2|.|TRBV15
TGTGCCACCAGCCGGGTGGTAGGCACAGCTAACTATGGCTACACCTTC
CATSRVVGTANYGYTF
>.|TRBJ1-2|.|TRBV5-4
TGTGCCAGCAGTCTCGGAGGGGGGGAAATCTATGGCTACACCTTC
CASSLGGGEIYGYTF
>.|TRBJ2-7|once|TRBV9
TGTGCCAGCAGCGTAGCGGCAGAGAGCTCCTACGAGCAGTACTTC
CASSVAAESSYEQYF
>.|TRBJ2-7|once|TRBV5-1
TGCGCCAGCAGCCCTAGGACCGACTGGGACTACGAGCAGTACTTC
CASSPRTDWDYEQYF
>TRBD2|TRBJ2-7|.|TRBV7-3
TGTGCCAGCAGCTTAAGGCCGGCGGGGGGGCCGGGCGAGCAGTACTTC
CASSLRPAGGPGEQYF
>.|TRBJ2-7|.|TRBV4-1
TGCGCCAGCAAATCCACACCGGACAGCGGAGGGGGGGGCTCCTACGAGCAGTACTTC
CASKSTPDSGGGGSYEQYF
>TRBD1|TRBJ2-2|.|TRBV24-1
TGTGCCACCAGTGATTTGCGGGGGCGTCAGGGACAGGGAACCGGGGAGCTGTTTTTT
CATSDLRGRQGQGTGELFF
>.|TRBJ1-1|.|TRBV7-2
TGTGCCAGCAGATGGGGGGGGAACACTGAAGCTTTCTTT
CASRWGGNTEAFF
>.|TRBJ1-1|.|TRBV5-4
TGTGCCAGCAGTCTCAAGAGGGAGAGGAAGAACACTGAAGCTTTCTTT
CASSLKRERKNTEAFF
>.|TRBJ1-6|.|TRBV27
TGTGCCAGCAGTTCGATCAGGAGGGGAGATAATTCACCCCTCCACTTT
CASSSIRRGDNSPLHF
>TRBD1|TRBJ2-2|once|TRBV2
TGTGCAATAGAGAGGGGACAGGGGAACACCGGGGAGCTGTTTTTT
CAIERGQGNTGELFF
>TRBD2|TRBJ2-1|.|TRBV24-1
TGTGCCACCAGTGACCCGCTAGCGGGAGTCTCGAACAATGAGCAGTTCTTC
CATSDPLAGVSNNEQFF
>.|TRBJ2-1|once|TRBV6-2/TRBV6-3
TGTGCCAGCAGTTACTCTTTCGGCCGATACAATGAGCAGTTCTTC
CASSYSFGRYNEQFF
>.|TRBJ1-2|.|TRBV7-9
TGTGCCAGCAGCTTAGTCGAGGGTAATAACTATGGCTACACCTTC
CASSLVEGNNYGYTF
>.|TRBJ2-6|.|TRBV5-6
TGTGCCAGCAGTTACCAGGGAGGATCTGGGGCCAACGTCCTGACTTTC
CASSYQGGSGANVLTF
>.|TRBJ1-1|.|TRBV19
TGTGCCAGTAGTATATGGAAGGACACTGAAGCTTTCTTT
CASSIWKDTEAFF
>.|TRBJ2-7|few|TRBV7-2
TGTGCCAGCAGCTCTCTCCCTCGGGGGTCCTCCTACGAGCAGTACTTC
CASSSLPRGSSYEQYF
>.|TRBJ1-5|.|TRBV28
TGTGCCAGCAGTTTATTAAGAACGGGAGGACAGCCCCAGCATTTT
CASSLLRTGGQPQHF
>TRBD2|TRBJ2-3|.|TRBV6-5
TGTGCCAGCAGTTACTCGGGTAGCGGGAGCACAGATACGCAGTATTTT
CASSYSGSGSTDTQYF
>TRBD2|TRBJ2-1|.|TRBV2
TGTGCCAGCAGTGAAATCGGGGCGGGAGTGCAGTTCTTC
CASSEIGAGVQFF
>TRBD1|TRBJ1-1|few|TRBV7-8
TGTGCCAGCAGCCGGGACAGGGGCACTGAAGCTTTCTTT
CASSRDRGTEAFF
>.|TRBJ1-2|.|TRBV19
TGTGCCAGTAGCCCCGGGACCAAGGCCCCCCATGGCTACACCTTC
CASSPGTKAPHGYTF
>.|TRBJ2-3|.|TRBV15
TGTGCCACCAGCAGAGCAGTAGGAGGTGGAACAGATACGCAGTATTTT
CATSRAVGGGTDTQYF
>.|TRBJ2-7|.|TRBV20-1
TGCAGTGCTAGTTGGACAGCTAACCCCTACGAGCAGTACTTC
CSASWTANPYEQYF
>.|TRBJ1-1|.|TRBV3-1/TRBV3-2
TGTGCCAGCAGCCAAGGGGCGAACACTGAAGCTTTCTTT
CASSQGANTEAFF
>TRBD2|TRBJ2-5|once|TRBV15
TGTGCCACCAGCAGGGCTACTAGCGGCCCCTACTTC
CATSRATSGPYF
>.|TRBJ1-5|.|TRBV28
TGTGCCAGCAGTTTACCTCCCGGAGGGAACAATCAGCCCCAGCATTTT
CASSLPPGGNNQPQHF
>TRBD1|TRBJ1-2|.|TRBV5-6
TGTGCCAGCAGCCGGACAGGGGGCGGTGGTAACTATGGCTACACCTTC
CASSRTGGGGNYGYTF
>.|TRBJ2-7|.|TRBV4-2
TGTGCCAGCAGCCTAGGGTCCCTCAGCCCCTACGAGCAGTACTTC
CASSLGSLSPYEQYF
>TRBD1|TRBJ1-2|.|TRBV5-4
TGTGCCAGCAGCTTGCCGGACAGGGGGACTAACTATGGCTACACCTTC
CASSLPDRGTNYGYTF
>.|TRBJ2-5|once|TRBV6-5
TGTGCCAGCAGTTACTCGAGTCCAGGGGAGGTGGAGACCCAGTACTTC
CASSYSSPGEVETQYF
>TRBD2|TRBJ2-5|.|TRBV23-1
TGCGCCAGCACCTCTCCGGTGACTAGCTATGAGACCCAGTACTTC
CASTSPVTSYETQYF
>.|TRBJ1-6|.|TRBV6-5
TGTGCCAGCACAGGGTCGGGAATTTCACCCCTCCACTTT
CASTGSGISPLHF
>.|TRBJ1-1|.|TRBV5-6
TGTGCCAGCACCCGGGATGTGAACACTGAAGCTTTCTTT
CASTRDVNTEAFF
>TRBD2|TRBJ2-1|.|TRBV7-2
TGTGCCAGCAGCTTCATCGCGGGAGTCGATTACAATGAGCAGTTCTTC
CASSFIAGVDYNEQFF
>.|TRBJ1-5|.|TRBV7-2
TGTGCCAGCAGCTTAGGCCGGAACAATCAGCCCCAGCATTTT
CASSLGRNNQPQHF
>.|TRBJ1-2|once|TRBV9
TGTGCCAGCAGCGTAGCGAGGGACGGTCGTGGCTACACCTTC
CASSVARDGRGYTF
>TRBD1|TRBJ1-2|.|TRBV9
TGTGCCAGCAGCGTAGGAGGGGACAGGAGAGGAAGCTATGGCTACACCTTC
CASSVGGDRRGSYGYTF
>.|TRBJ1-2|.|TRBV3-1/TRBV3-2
TGTGCCAGCAGCCAATTGGCCAGTAGTAACTATGGCTACACCTTC
CASSQLASSNYGYTF
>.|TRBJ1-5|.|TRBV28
TGTGCCAGCAGTTTTGGGGGGAGCAATCAGCCCCAGCATTTT
CASSFGGSNQPQHF
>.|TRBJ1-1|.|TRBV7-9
TGTGCCAGCAGCTTCTACCCAGCGAACACTGAAGCTTTCTTT
CASSFYPANTEAFF
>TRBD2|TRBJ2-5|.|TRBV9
TGTGCCAGCAGCGGTGGCGGGAGGGGGACCCCATACCAAGAGACCCAGTACTTC
CASSGGGRGTPYQETQYF
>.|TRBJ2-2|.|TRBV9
TGTGCCAGCAGCGTAGGAGGGGTCGGGGAGCTGTTTTTT
CASSVGGVGELFF
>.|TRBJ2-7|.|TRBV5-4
TGTGCCAGCAGCTTGGCGGCAGGTTCCTACGAGCAGTACTTC
CASSLAAGSYEQYF
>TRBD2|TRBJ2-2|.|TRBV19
TGTGCCAGTGGGGGGGGATTAGGGCTGTTTTTT
CASGGGLGLFF